Sequencing of this TCR beta chain was carried out in a study of cytomegalovirus exposure and HLA in healthy donors. Findings and caveats of the study: Certain indistinguishable V segments, among them TRBV6-2 and TRBV6-3, were excluded. Reports showed the classifier diagnosing cytomegalovirus status with high specificity and sensitivity. Common viral pathogens seemed to be connected with several of the most significant clusters, according to a later analysis.

The V and J ends lost 1 base and 3 bases respectively, with 9 bases between them. The CDR3 extends over 14 amino acids. Germline assignment: CDR1 SEHNR and CDR2 FQNEAQ (reference sequence). As regards this clone: Its antigen remains unknown.

The PCR had 60 Vbeta and 13 Jbeta primers. Original processing methods: Roughly 81 million unique TCR beta chains, some 11 million shared, were counted in a later analysis. TCRdb's table, derived via immunoSEQ multiplex PCR, lists solely in-frame clones and lacks some. The V and J calls and clone size are taken from that table; D and trimming were inferred from the DNA. The sample lists roughly 120,000 clones, 80% occurring once. Sequenced sample: PBMCs. The chain recombines TRBV7-9 with TRBJ2-5; D uncertain. The source is a man aged 45-65 years in good health and CMV-seronegative. The CDR3 loop is CASSLDSKKETQYF. DNA for the CDR3: TGTGCCAGCAGCTTAGACTCGAAAAAAGAGACCCAGTACTTC.